A single sample gave rise to the 22 T cell receptor beta chains below, sequenced in a study of T-cell reconstitution after alpha-beta-depleted transplantation in children. Molecular barcoding with unique molecular identifiers was used for the TCRbeta library. Each CDR3 protein gets one entry after TCRdb re-called the PCR reads with MiXCR. The sample consists of under 450,000 distinct CDR3 sequences, around 15% of them appearing once. Source: PBMCs, mostly from graft donor cells, taken 360 days after TCRalphabeta/CD19-depleted stem cell transplant. The source of these receptors is a boy less than two years old who had a stem cell transplant for Wiskott-Aldrich syndrome, so the T cells may come from the graft donor.

This chain connects TRBV27 to TRBJ2-1, with 9 bases matching TRBD2. V was pared by 5 bases and J by 2 bases, with 7 bases of the junction left unmatched. This CDR3 has 16 residues. Germline-derived CDR1 and CDR2 are MNHEY and SMNVEV (reference sequence). CDR3 coding DNA: TGTGCCAGCAGTGCCTCCGGGACTAGCCCCTACAATGAGCAGTTCTTC. It yields the protein CASSASGTSPYNEQFF.

The rearrangement uses TRBV18 and TRBJ2-1; 7 bases are a match to TRBD1. The CDR3 has 13 amino acids. J was trimmed by 10 bases and V by 6 bases; bases with no gene match: 9. Germline V gene lookup returns CDR1 KGHSH and CDR2 LQKENI. CDR3 amino acids: CASSDAEGAEQFF. The CDR3 nucleotides are TGTGCCAGCTCGGACGCCGAGGGGGCAGAGCAGTTCTTC.

In this sample, this clonotype turned up many times. The rearrangement joins TRBV6-2 or TRBV6-3 to TRBJ2-1; D ambiguous. V lost 2 bases and J lost 0, with 8 bases in between. Germline V gene data show CDR1 as MNHEY and CDR2 as SVGEGT. The CDR3 is 15 amino acids. CDR3 protein: CASSYASSSYNEQFF. CDR3 bases: TGTGCCAGCAGTTACGCATCGAGCTCCTACAATGAGCAGTTCTTC.

The V gene is TRBV7-9, the J gene TRBJ2-7; 8 bases map to TRBD2. In germline, CDR1 is SEHNR, CDR2 FQNEAQ (reference sequence). The CDR3 is 14 amino acids. Unmatched junction bases numbered 6, after V lost 7 bases and J lost 1 base. The DNA for the CDR3 is TGTGCCAGCAACACGGCGGGGGGATCCTACGAGCAGTACTTC. Protein: CASNTAGGSYEQYF.

This clonotype was counted a few times. This chain uses TRBV6-1 with TRBJ2-4; 8 bases line up with TRBD2. The CDR3 runs 14 residues. V lost 5 bases, J lost 8 bases, and 8 bases stayed unmatched. Germline V CDR1 and CDR2: MNHNS, SASEGT. This CDR3 is CASSPGLERHIQYF. CDR3 coding DNA: TGTGCCAGCAGTCCGGGACTAGAAAGGCACATTCAGTACTTC.

This clonotype has at least ten counts. V and J are TRBV6-2 or TRBV6-3 and TRBJ2-3, with a tentative D call TRBD1 (5 bases). The V gene's germline CDR1 is MNHEY and CDR2 SVGEGT. V lost 2 bases and J lost 6, with 12 bases in between. The length of the CDR3 is 14 residues. CDR3 protein: CASSYRGAMDTQYF. The CDR3 nucleotides are TGTGCCAGCAGTTACCGTGGGGCCATGGATACGCAGTATTTT.

A few counts support this clonotype. The J gene is TRBJ2-3, the V gene TRBV15; possibly TRBD2 for D (5 bases). Trimming cost V 7 bases and J 2 bases, with 13 bases left between them. The germline gives CDR1 LNHNV, CDR2 YYDKDF (reference sequence). The CDR3 extends over 14 amino acids. The CDR3 sequence: CATKRTANTDTQYF. As DNA, the CDR3 is TGTGCCACCAAGCGGACCGCGAACACAGATACGCAGTATTTT.

This clonotype was observed a few times. The V gene is TRBV6-1, the J gene TRBJ2-1; perhaps TRBD2 as D (6 bases). Germline V gene data show CDR1 as MNHNS and CDR2 as SASEGT. V was clipped by 6 bases and J by 9 bases, with 18 bases between them. This CDR3 spans 14 amino acids. CDR3 region: CASRVSAGRGEQFF. The CDR3 DNA sequence: TGTGCCAGCAGGGTCAGCGCGGGGCGGGGTGAGCAGTTCTTC.

V usage is TRBV28 and J usage is TRBJ2-3; 14 bases fit TRBD2. Germline loops: CDR1 MDHEN, CDR2 SYDVKM. This CDR3 spans 17 amino acids. V was pared by 3 bases and J by 3 bases, with 5 bases of the junction left unmatched. The CDR3 nucleotides read TGTGCCAGCAGTTTCCGACTAGCGGGGGGGCTAACAGATACGCAGTATTTT. It encodes CASSFRLAGGLTDTQYF.

J is TRBJ2-3 and V is TRBV7-9; 7 bases match TRBD2. The CDR3 has 17 amino acids. Germline V lookup: CDR1 SEHNR, CDR2 FQNEAQ (reference sequence). V dropped 2 bases and J dropped 7; count of bases not matched to a gene: 15. Written as DNA, the CDR3 is TGTGCCAGCAGCTTAATACGGGGGGTCGTCGTCGCCAATACGCAGTATTTT. This translates into CASSLIRGVVVANTQYF. The variable domain in full, completed from reference TRBV7-9 and TRBJ2-3, reads DTGVSQNPRHKITKRGQNVTFRCDPISEHNRLYWYRQTLGQGPEFLTYFQNEAQLEKSRLLSDRFSAERPKGSFSTLEIQRTEQGDSAMYLCASSLIRGVVVANTQYFGPGTRLTVL.

This clonotype was counted only a few times. This rearrangement joins TRBV30 to TRBJ2-7; D could derive from TRBD1 or TRBD2 (6 bases each). CDR1 and CDR2 (germline): GTSNPN, SVGIG (reference sequence). This CDR3 has 12 residues. The germline V and J ends were trimmed by 0 bases and 8 bases, with 11 bases remaining between them. The CDR3 coding sequence is TGTGCCTGGAGTGTAGGAGGGGGGAAGCAGTACTTC. Its protein product is CAWSVGGGKQYF.

This clonotype was seen many times. The chain links TRBV20-1 to TRBJ2-1; no clear D gene. CDR3 size: 10 residues. From germline, CDR1 is DFQATT and CDR2 SNEGSKA (reference sequence). V was trimmed by 7 bases and J by 7 bases, leaving 8 bases between them. The CDR3 nucleotides are TGCAGTGTTCCGTTGAATGAGCAGTTCTTC. Amino acids: CSVPLNEQFF.

This clonotype was counted between two and nine times. This rearrangement joins TRBV12-3 or TRBV12-4 to TRBJ2-3; 13 positions agree with TRBD2. CDR3 length: 16 amino acids. The junction had 6 bases not matched to a gene; V was cut back by 6 bases and J by 3 bases. The CDR3 DNA reads as TGTGCCAGCAGGACCTTACTAGCGGGAGGGACAGATACGCAGTATTTT. Translating it yields CASRTLLAGGTDTQYF.

This sequence joins TRBV5-1 and TRBJ2-1, with 12 bases aligning to TRBD2. Germline V lookup: CDR1 SGHRS, CDR2 YFSETQ. The CDR3 runs to 16 residues. Germline trimming cut 3 bases from V and 2 bases from J; bases unmatched to any gene: 3. The CDR3 nucleotides are TGCGCCAGCAGCTGGTCTAGCGGGAGGGCCTACAATGAGCAGTTCTTC. This encodes CASSWSSGRAYNEQFF.

The chain uses TRBV10-3 and TRBJ2-4, with 9 bases aligning to TRBD2. After removal of 3 bases from V and 3 bases from J, the junction contained 6 bases not matched to a gene. The length of the CDR3 is 16 residues. CDR1 is ENHRY and CDR2 is SYGVKD in the germline V gene. The CDR3 is CAISDSLAGNKNIQYF. The DNA of the CDR3 is TGTGCCATCAGTGACAGCCTAGCGGGAAACAAAAACATTCAGTACTTC.

At least ten counts were recorded for this clonotype. V usage is TRBV5-6 and J usage is TRBJ2-1; D not resolved. Germline CDR1 SGHDT, CDR2 YYEEEE. The CDR3 is made up of 14 amino acids. Trimming stripped 3 bases from V and 8 bases from J, with 15 bases between. CDR3 region: CASSSDGPGDEQFF. CDR3 in DNA: TGTGCCAGCAGCTCAGATGGTCCGGGCGATGAGCAGTTCTTC.

The rearrangement links TRBV12-3 or TRBV12-4 to TRBJ2-7; possible D gene TRBD1, 5 bases. V dropped 2 bases and J dropped 1 base, with 9 bases sitting between them. This CDR3 has 14 amino acids. The CDR3: CASSLSRQSYEQYF. CDR3 DNA sequence: TGTGCCAGCAGTTTATCCCGACAGTCCTACGAGCAGTACTTC.

The table lists this clonotype with a count of one. The chain uses TRBV5-4 and TRBJ2-1; 10 positions agree with TRBD2. The CDR3 has 15 residues. V lost 2 bases, J lost 6 bases, and 5 bases stayed unmatched. Germline V CDR1 and CDR2: SGHNT, YYREEE (reference sequence). The CDR3 DNA reads as TGTGCCAGCAGCTTTAGCGGGGGGTACGGCAATGAGCAGTTCTTC. As protein: CASSFSGGYGNEQFF.

The chain employs TRBV30 and TRBJ2-7; TRBD2 aligns across 9 bases. The CDR3 loop spans 16 amino acids. Germline lookup yields CDR1 GTSNPN and CDR2 SVGIG (reference sequence). J was trimmed by 4 bases and V by 2 bases; bases with no gene match: 12. The CDR3 bases are TGTGCCTGGAGTTGGCGGGGGGGCCGATCGGGATACGAGCAGTACTTC. Translation gives CAWSWRGGRSGYEQYF. The full variable domain, in which reference TRBV30 and TRBJ2-7 provide the parts outside the CDR3, is SQTIHQWPATLVQPVGSPLSLECTVEGTSNPNLYWYRQAAGRGLQLLFYSVGIGQISSEVPQNLSASRPQDRQFILSSKKLLLSDSGFYLCAWSWRGGRSGYEQYFGPGTRLTVT.

V usage is TRBV3-1 and J usage is TRBJ2-7, with D possibly being TRBD1 (5 bases). V lost 1 base to trimming and J lost 4 bases, with 11 bases between them. This CDR3 has 14 amino acids. Germline V CDR1 and CDR2: LGHDT, YNNKEL (reference sequence). The CDR3 sequence is CASSQAAGLYEQYF. The CDR3 bases are TGTGCCAGCAGCCAAGCTGCAGGGTTGTACGAGCAGTACTTC.

The rearrangement uses TRBV10-3 and TRBJ2-3; no clear D. Germline V gene sequence: CDR1 ENHRY, CDR2 SYGVKD. The CDR3 spans 13 residues. Trimming left V 10 bases short and J 4 bases short, with 15 bases between. CDR3 amino acids: CATLPRIADTQYF. The DNA of the CDR3 is TGTGCCACCCTCCCAAGGATAGCAGATACGCAGTATTTT.

In this sample, this clonotype turned up a few times. The chain is built from TRBV7-9 and TRBJ1-2; 7 positions agree with TRBD1. The germline V gene encodes CDR1 SEHNR and CDR2 FQNEAQ (reference sequence). CDR3 length: 17 residues. V lost 5 bases and J lost 6; bases outside the gene matches: 18. As DNA, the CDR3 is TGTGCCAGCAGCCCAAAGACAGGGAGACTGAGGAAGGATGGCTACACCTTC. Translated: CASSPKTGRLRKDGYTF.